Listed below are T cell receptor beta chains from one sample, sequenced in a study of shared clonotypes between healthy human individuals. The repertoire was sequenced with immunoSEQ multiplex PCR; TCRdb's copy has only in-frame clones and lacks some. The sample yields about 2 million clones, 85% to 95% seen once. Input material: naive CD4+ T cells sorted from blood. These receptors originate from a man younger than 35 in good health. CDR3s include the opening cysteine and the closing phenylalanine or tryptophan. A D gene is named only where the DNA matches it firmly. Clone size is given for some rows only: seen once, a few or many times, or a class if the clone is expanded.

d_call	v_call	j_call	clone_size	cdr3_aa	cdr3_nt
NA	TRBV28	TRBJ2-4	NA	CASSLSQLAKNIQYF	TGTGCCAGCAGTTTATCCCAGCTAGCCAAAAACATTCAGTACTTC
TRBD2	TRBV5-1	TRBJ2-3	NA	CASSLMTSGTSTDTQYF	TGCGCCAGCAGCTTGATGACTAGCGGAACAAGCACAGATACGCAGTATTTT
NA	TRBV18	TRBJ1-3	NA	CASSPSSSYGNTIYF	TGTGCCAGCTCACCATCATCCAGCTATGGAAACACCATATATTTT
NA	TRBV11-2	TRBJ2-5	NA	CASSPSRGHANQETQYF	TGTGCCAGCAGTCCAAGTAGGGGCCATGCCAACCAAGAGACCCAGTACTTC
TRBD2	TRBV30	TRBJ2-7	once	CAWSVLTSFNEQYF	TGTGCCTGGAGTGTATTGACTAGCTTCAACGAGCAGTACTTC
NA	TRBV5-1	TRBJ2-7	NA	CASGLSGALEQYF	TGCGCCAGCGGCCTTTCCGGGGCCCTCGAGCAGTACTTC
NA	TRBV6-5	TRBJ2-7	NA	CASSSATGPSYEQYF	TGTGCCAGCAGTTCGGCGACAGGACCCTCCTACGAGCAGTACTTC
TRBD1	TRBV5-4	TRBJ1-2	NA	CASSYDRVYGYTF	TGTGCCAGCAGCTACGACAGGGTTTATGGCTACACCTTC
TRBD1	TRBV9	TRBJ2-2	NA	CASSVKTGGRDTGELFF	TGTGCCAGCAGCGTAAAGACAGGGGGTCGTGACACCGGGGAGCTGTTTTTT
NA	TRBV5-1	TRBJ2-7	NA	CASRAQGFAYEQYF	TGCGCCAGCAGGGCCCAGGGGTTCGCCTACGAGCAGTACTTC
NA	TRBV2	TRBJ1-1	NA	CASSWTSMNTEAFF	TGTGCCAGCAGTTGGACTAGCATGAACACTGAAGCTTTCTTT
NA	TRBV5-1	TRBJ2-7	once	CASSLGTGFSYEQYF	TGCGCCAGCAGCTTGGGAACAGGGTTCTCCTACGAGCAGTACTTC
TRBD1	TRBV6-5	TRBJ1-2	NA	CASRLGQGYGYTF	TGTGCCAGCAGACTCGGACAGGGGTATGGCTACACCTTC
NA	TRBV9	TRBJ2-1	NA	CASSVGSGSSYNEQFF	TGTGCCAGCAGCGTAGGATCGGGGAGCTCCTACAATGAGCAGTTCTTC
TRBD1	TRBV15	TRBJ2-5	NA	CATSRGTGPGETQYF	TGTGCCACCAGCCGAGGGACAGGGCCGGGAGAGACCCAGTACTTC
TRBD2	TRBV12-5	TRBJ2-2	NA	CASGPGGLAGVTGELFF	TGTGCTAGTGGTCCAGGGGGCCTAGCGGGAGTCACCGGGGAGCTGTTTTTT
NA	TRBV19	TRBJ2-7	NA	CASSIRGPYEQYF	TGTGCCAGTAGTATTCGGGGACCCTACGAGCAGTACTTC
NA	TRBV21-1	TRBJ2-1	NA	CASSPRQGPEQFF	TGTGCCAGCAGCCCCCGCCAGGGGCCTGAGCAGTTCTTC
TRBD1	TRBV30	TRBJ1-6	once	CAWSVGQGVRF	TGTGCCTGGAGTGTAGGACAGGGGGTTCGATTT
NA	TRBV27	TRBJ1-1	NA	CASSLLMNTEAFF	TGTGCCAGCAGTTTATTGATGAACACTGAAGCTTTCTTT
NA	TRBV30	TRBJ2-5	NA	CAWSTGSQREQYF	TGTGCCTGGAGTACCGGGAGCCAACGAGAGCAGTACTTC
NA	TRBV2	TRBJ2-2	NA	CATSFLRGGIGELFF	TGTGCCACCTCCTTCCTACGGGGCGGCATCGGGGAGCTGTTTTTT
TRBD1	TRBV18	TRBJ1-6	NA	CASSYGTDSRSPLHF	TGTGCCAGCTCATACGGGACAGACTCCCGATCACCCCTCCACTTT
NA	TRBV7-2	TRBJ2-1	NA	CASSSSTSYNEQFF	TGTGCCAGCAGCTCTTCAACTTCGTACAATGAGCAGTTCTTC
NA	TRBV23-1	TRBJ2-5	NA	CASSLRGANQETQYF	TGCGCCAGCAGTTTACGGGGGGCTAATCAAGAGACCCAGTACTTC
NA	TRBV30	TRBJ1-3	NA	CAWTTGVSGNTIYF	TGTGCCTGGACCACAGGCGTCTCTGGAAACACCATATATTTT
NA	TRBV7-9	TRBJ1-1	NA	CASKGDLNTEAFF	TGTGCCAGTAAGGGGGATCTGAACACTGAAGCTTTCTTT
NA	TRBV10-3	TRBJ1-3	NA	CAISEGPVSGNTIYF	TGTGCCATCAGTGAGGGACCGGTCTCTGGAAACACCATATATTTT